This TCR beta chain was recovered during a study of blood T cell repertoires in COVID-19 (dated by TCRdb to about 2020). Broadly, across the study: The collaborator samples originated in the United States, Italy and Spain and spanned the acute and convalescent phases of COVID-19. The prospective study material was composed of cDNA or gDNA derived from T cells, B-cell-depleted T cells, or PBMCs. Where available, HLA class I and class II types were obtained from metadata supplied by the sample provider rather than from assay-based typing. A de-identified subject ID, COVID-19 status, age in years and sex were almost always included in the sample metadata. The dataset comprised deeply sampled blood TCRbeta repertoires from subjects exposed to, actively infected with, or recovered from COVID-19. Samples were obtained from the ongoing ImmuneRACE study (first 160 participants) and from about 1,300 subjects provided by 6 global collaborators. The repertoires were released in a freely available public database intended as a resource for research on the immune response to SARS-CoV-2. The paper's findings and limits, for the study overall: The amount of clinical and demographic metadata varied by source and participant and was provided uncurated.

The collaborating institutions used their own protocols to collect whole blood in K2EDTA tubes. Collaborator samples were shipped for TCRbeta analysis as frozen whole blood, isolated PBMCs, or DNA extracted from either sample type. Inclusive of the bounding cysteine and phenylalanine, the CDR3 is 15 residues long. Just CDR3 DNA is preserved here, 45 bases in frame from base 1. V ends up 4 bases short and J 3 bases short, with an unmatched junction base count of 5. CDR1 and CDR2 (SGHDT, YYEEEE) derive from the germline V gene. TCRbeta CDR3 regions were amplified from genomic DNA by means of the immunoSEQ Assay, a bias-controlled multiplex PCR. The study's own analysis went as follows. Within the assay, amplification of reference gene primers was used to estimate how many nucleated cells each sample contained. To quantify the absolute abundance of each unique TCRbeta CDR3 rearrangement, sequence reads were collapsed and filtered. For each sample, productive Simpson clonality was calculated as the square root of Simpson's diversity index across productive rearrangements. TCRdb limited this immuneACCESS table to in-frame rearrangements with V and J called. A share of clones is missing; checked studies link under half to unresolved V genes, and the rest is unexplained. That table supplies the V and J calls and clone size; D and trimming were determined from the DNA. The sample table holds 30,000 to 45,000 clones, of which approximately 86% were seen once. Together, the top ten hold 7% to 9% of the sample.

About this clone: Its recognized antigen is unknown. No much larger clone is present one base from it, and per-base qualities are unavailable.

The sequence came from a human donor in a cohort sampled during active COVID-19. Sequencing was carried out using peripheral blood. The chain employs TRBV5-6 and TRBJ2-5, and 11 junctional nucleotides match TRBD2. The CDR3 sequence is CASSLPGLAEETQYF. The DNA is as follows: TGTGCCAGCAGCCTCCCGGGACTAGCGGAAGAGACCCAGTACTTC.